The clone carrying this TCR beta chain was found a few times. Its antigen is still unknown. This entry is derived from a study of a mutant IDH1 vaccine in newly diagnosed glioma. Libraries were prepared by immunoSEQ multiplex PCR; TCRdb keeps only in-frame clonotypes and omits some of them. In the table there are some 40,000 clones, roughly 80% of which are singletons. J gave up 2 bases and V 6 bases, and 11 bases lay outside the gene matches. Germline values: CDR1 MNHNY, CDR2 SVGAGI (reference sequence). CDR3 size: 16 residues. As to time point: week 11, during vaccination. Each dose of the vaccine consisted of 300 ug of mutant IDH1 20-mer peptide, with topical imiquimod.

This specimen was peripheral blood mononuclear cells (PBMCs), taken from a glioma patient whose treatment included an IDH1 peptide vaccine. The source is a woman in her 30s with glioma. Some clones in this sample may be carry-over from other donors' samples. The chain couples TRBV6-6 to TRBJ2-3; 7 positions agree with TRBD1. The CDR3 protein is CASRQNSQGYTDTQYF. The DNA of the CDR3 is TGTGCCAGCAGACAAAACTCACAGGGGTACACAGATACGCAGTATTTT.